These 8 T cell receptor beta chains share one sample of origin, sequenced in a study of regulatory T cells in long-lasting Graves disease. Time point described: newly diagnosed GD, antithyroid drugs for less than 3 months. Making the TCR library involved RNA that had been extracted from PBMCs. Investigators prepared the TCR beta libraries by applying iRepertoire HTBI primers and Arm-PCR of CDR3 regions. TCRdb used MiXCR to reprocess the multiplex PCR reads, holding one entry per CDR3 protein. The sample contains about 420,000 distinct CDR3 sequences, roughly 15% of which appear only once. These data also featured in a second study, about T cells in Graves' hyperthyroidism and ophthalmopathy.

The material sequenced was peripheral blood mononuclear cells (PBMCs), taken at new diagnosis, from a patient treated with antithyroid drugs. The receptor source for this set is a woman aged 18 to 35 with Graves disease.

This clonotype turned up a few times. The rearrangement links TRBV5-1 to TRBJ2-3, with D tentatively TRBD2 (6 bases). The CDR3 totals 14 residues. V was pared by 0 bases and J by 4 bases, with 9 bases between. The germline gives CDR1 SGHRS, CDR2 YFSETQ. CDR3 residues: CASSLGSGADTQYF. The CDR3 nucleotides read TGCGCCAGCAGCTTGGGTAGCGGTGCAGATACGCAGTATTTT.

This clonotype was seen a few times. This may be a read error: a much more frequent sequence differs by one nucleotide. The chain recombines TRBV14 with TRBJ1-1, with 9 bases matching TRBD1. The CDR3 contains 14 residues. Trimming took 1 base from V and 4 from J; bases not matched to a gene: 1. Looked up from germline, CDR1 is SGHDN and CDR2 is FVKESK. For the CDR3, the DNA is TGTGCCAGCAGCCAAGTGACAGGGGGCACTGAAGCTTTCTTT. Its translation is CASSQVTGGTEAFF.

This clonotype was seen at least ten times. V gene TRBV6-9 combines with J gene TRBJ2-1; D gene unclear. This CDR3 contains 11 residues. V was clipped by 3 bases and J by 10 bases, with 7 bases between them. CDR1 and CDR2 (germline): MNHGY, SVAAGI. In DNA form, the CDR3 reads TGTGCCAGCAGTTACGTAGGAGAGCAGTTCTTC. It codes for CASSYVGEQFF.

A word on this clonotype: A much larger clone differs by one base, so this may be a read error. CDR3 residues: CSVEDLYSYEQFF. The CDR3 DNA is TGCAGCGTTGAAGATCTCTACTCCTACGAGCAGTTCTTC. V usage is TRBV29-1 and J usage is TRBJ2-1; the D is unclear. V was shortened by 0 bases and J by 10 bases, with 13 bases between the two germline ends. Germline loops: CDR1 SQVTM, CDR2 ANQGSEA. This CDR3 has 13 residues.

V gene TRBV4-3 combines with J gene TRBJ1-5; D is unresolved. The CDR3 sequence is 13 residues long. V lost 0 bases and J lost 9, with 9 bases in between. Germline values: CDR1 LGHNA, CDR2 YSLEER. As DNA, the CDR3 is TGCGCCAGCAGCCAAGATCCAGCTGGGCCCCAGCATTTT. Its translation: CASSQDPAGPQHF.

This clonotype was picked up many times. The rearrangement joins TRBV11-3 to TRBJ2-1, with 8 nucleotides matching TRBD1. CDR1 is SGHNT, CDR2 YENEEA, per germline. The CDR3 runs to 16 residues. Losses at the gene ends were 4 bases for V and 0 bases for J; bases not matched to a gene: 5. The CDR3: CASSSQGASSYNEQFF. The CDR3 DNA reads TGTGCCAGCAGCTCCCAGGGGGCTAGCTCCTACAATGAGCAGTTCTTC.

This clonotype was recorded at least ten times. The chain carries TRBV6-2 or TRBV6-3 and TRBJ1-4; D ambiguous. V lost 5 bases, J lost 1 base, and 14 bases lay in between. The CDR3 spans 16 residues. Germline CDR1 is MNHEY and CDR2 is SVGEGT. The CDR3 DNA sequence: TGTGCCAGCAGTGAAGCCTGGGTGCAAACTAATGAAAAACTGTTTTTT. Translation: CASSEAWVQTNEKLFF.

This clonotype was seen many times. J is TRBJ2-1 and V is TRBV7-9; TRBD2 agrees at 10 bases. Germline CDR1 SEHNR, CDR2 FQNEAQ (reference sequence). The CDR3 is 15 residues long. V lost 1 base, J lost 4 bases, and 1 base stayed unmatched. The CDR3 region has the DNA TGTGCCAGCAGCTTAGTACTAGCGGGATACAATGAGCAGTTCTTC. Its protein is CASSLVLAGYNEQFF. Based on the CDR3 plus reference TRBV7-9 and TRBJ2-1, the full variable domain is DTGVSQNPRHKITKRGQNVTFRCDPISEHNRLYWYRQTLGQGPEFLTYFQNEAQLEKSRLLSDRFSAERPKGSFSTLEIQRTEQGDSAMYLCASSLVLAGYNEQFFGPGTRLTVL.